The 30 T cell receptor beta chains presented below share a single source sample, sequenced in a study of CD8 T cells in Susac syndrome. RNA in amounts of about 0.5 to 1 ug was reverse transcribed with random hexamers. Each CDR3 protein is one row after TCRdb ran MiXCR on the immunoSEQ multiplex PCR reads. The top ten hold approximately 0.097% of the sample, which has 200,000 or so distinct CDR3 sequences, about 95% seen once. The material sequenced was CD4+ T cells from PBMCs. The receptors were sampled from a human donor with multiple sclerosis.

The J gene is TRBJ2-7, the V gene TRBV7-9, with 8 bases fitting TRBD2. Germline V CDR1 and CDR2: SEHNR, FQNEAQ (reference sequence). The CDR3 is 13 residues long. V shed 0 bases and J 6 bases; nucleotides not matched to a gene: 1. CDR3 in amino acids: CASSLAAGGEQYF. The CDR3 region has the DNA TGTGCCAGCAGCTTAGCGGCGGGGGGCGAGCAGTACTTC.

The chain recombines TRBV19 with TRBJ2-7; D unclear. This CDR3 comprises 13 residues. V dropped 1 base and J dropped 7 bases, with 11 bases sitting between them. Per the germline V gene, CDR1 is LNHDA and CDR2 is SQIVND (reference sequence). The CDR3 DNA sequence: TGTGCCAGTAGTATAGCTCAGAGACGGGAGCAGTACTTC. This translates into CASSIAQRREQYF.

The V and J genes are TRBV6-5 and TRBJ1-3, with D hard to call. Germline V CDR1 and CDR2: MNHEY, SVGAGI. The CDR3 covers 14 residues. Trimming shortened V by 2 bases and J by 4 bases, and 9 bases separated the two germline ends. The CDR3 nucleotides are TGTGCCAGCAGTTACACGGCATACGGAAACACCATATATTTT. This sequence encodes CASSYTAYGNTIYF.

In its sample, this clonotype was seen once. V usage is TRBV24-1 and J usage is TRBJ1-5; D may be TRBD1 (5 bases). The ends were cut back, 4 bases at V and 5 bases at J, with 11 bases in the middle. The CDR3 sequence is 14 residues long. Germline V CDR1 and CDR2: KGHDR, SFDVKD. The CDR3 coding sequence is TGTGCCACCAGTGACCCGGGACGGGATCAGCCCCAGCATTTT. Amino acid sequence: CATSDPGRDQPQHF.

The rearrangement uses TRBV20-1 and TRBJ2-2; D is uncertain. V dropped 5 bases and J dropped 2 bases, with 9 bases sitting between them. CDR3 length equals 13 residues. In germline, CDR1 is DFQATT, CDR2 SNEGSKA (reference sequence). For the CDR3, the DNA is TGCAGTGCTCGATCAGATAACACCGGGGAGCTGTTTTTT. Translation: CSARSDNTGELFF.

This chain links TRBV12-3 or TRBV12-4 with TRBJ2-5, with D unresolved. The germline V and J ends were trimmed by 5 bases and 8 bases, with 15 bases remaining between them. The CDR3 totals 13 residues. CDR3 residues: CASSVELGVTQYF. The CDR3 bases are TGTGCCAGCAGTGTCGAGCTTGGAGTTACCCAGTACTTC.

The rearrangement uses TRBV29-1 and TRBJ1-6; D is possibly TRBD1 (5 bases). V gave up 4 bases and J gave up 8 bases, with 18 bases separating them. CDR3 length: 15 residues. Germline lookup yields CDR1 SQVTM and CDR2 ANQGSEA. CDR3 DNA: TGCAGCGTTGTAGAAACTTACAGGCGGGATTCACCCCTCCACTTT. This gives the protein CSVVETYRRDSPLHF.

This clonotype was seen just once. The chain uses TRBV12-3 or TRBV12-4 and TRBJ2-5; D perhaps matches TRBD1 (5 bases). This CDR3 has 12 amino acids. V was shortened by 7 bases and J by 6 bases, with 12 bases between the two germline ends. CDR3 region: CASTRGRQTQYF. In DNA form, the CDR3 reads TGTGCCAGCACAAGGGGAAGGCAGACCCAGTACTTC.

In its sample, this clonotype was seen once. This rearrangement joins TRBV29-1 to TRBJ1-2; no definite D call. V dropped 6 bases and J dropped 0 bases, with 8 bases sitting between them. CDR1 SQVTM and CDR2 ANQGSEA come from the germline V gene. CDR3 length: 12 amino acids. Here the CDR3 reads CSVGETNYGYTF. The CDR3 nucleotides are TGCAGCGTCGGAGAAACTAACTATGGCTACACCTTC.

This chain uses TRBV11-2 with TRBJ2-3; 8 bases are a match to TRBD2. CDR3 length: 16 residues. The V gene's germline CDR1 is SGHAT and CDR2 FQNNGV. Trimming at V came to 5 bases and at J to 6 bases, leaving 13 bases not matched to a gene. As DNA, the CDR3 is TGTGCCAGCAGCCCTCAAGCCGCGGGAGGCGGCGATACGCAGTATTTT. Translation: CASSPQAAGGGDTQYF.

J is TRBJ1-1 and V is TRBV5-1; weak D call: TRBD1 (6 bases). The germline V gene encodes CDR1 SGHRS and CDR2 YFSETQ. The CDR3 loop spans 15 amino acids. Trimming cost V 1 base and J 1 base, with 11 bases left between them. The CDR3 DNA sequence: TGCGCCAGCAGCTTGATGGGGGCGCGGAACACTGAAGCTTTCTTT. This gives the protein CASSLMGARNTEAFF.

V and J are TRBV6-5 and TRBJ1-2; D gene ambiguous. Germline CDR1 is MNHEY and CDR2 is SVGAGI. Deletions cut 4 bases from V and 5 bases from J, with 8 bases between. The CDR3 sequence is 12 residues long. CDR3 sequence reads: CASSSTLYGYTF. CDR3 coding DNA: TGTGCCAGCAGTTCGACTTTGTATGGCTACACCTTC.

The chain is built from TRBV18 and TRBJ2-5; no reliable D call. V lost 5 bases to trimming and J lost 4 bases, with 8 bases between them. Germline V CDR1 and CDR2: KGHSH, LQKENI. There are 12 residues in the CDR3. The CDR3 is CASSNSRETQYF. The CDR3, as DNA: TGTGCCAGCTCAAACTCGAGAGAGACCCAGTACTTC.

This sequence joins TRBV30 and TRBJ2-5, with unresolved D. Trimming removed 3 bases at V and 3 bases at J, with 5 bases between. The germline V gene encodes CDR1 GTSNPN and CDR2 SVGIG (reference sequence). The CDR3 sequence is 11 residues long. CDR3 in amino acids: CAWSQKETQYF. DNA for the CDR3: TGTGCCTGGAGCCAAAAAGAGACCCAGTACTTC.

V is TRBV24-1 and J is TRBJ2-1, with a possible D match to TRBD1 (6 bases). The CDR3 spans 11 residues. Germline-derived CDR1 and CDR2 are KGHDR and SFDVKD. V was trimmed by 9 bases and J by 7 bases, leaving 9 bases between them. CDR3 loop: CATGQSNEQFF. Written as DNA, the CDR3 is TGTGCCACCGGACAGAGTAATGAGCAGTTCTTC.

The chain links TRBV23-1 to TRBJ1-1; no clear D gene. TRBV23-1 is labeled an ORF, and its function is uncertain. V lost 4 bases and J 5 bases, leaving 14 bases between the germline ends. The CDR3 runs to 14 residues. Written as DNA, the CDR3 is TGCGCCAGCAGTCTGCGGCAGGCCCGGACTGAAGCTTTCTTT. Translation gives CASSLRQARTEAFF.

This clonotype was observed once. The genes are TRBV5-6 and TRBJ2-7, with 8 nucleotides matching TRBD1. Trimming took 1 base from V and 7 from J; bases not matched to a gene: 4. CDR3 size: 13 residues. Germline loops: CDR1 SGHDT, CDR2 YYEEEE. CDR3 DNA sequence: TGTGCCAGCAGCTTGCCCAGGGGGCTTGAGCAGTACTTC. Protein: CASSLPRGLEQYF.

As DNA, the CDR3 is TGTGCCAGCAGCCAGGGACAGCCGGGTCTTCATGGCTACACCTTC. Translation: CASSQGQPGLHGYTF. This chain uses TRBV7-9 with TRBJ1-2, with 7 bases lining up with TRBD1. Germline trimming cut 5 bases from V and 6 bases from J; bases unmatched to any gene: 12. The germline CDR1 and CDR2 sequences are SEHNR and FQNEAQ (reference sequence). The CDR3 is made up of 15 amino acids.

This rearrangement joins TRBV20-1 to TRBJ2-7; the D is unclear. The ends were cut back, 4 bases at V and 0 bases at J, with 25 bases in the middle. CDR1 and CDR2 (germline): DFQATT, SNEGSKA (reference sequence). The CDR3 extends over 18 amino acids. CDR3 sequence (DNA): TGCAGTGCTACTTCTTGGTACAGAGAACACCTCAGCTCCTACGAGCAGTACTTC. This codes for CSATSWYREHLSSYEQYF.

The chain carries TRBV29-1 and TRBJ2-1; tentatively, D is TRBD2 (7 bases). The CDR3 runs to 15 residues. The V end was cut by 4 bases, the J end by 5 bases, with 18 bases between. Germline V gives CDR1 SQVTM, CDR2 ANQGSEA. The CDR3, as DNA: TGCAGCGTTGCAAAGGGGGGGAGGACGGACAATGAGCAGTTCTTC. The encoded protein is CSVAKGGRTDNEQFF.

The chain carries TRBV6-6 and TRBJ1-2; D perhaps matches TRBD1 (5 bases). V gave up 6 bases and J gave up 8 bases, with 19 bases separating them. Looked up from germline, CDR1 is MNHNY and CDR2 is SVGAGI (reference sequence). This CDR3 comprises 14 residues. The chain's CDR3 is CASSTRTGPWGYTF. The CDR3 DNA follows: TGTGCCAGCAGCACCAGGACGGGGCCCTGGGGCTACACCTTC.

The CDR3 DNA reads TGTGCCAGCAGTCTAGGAGGCCGACAGGGTGTGGAGACCCAGTACTTC. Translated: CASSLGGRQGVETQYF. The rearrangement joins TRBV27 to TRBJ2-5, with TRBD1 identical over 7 bases. Trimming took 5 bases from V and 5 from J; bases not matched to a gene: 14. Germline V gene data show CDR1 as MNHEY and CDR2 as SMNVEV (reference sequence). The CDR3 is 16 amino acids.

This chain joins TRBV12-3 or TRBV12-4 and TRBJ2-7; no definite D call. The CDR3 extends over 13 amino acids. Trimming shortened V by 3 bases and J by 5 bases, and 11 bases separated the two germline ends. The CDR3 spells CASSFGRGDEQYF. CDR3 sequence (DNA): TGTGCCAGCAGTTTTGGACGAGGAGACGAGCAGTACTTC.

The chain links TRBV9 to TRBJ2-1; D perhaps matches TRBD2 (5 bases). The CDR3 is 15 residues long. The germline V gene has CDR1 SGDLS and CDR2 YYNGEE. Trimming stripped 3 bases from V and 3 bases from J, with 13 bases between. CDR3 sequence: CASSALAGHYNEQFF. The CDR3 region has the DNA TGTGCCAGCAGCGCCCTGGCGGGCCACTACAATGAGCAGTTCTTC. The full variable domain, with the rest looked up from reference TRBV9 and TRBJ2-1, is DSGVTQTPKHLITATGQRVTLRCSPRSGDLSVYWYQQSLDQGLQFLIQYYNGEERAKGNILERFSAQQFPDLHSELNLSSLELGDSALYFCASSALAGHYNEQFFGPGTRLTVL.

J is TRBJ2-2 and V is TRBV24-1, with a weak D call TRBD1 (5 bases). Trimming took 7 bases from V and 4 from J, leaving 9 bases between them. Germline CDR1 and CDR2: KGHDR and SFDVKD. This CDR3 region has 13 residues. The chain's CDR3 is CATRPGATGELFF. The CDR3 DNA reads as TGTGCCACCAGGCCTGGGGCCACCGGGGAGCTGTTTTTT.

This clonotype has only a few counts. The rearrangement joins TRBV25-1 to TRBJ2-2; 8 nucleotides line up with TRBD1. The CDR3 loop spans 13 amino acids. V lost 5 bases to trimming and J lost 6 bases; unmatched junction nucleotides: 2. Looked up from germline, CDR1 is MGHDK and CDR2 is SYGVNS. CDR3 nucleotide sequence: TGTGCCAGCAGTCCGACAGGGGCCGGGGAGCTGTTTTTT. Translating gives CASSPTGAGELFF.

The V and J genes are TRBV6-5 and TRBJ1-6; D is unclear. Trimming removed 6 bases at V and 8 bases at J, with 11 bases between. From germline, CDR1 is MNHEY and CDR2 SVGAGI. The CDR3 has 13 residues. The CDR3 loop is CASSQGYYSPLHF. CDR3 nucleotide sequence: TGTGCCAGCAGCCAAGGGTACTATTCACCCCTCCACTTT.

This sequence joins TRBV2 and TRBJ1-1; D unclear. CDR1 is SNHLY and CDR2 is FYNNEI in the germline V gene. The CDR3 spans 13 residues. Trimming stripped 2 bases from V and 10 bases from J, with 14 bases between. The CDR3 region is CASSESPRGGAFF. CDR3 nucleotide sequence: TGTGCCAGCAGTGAATCCCCTCGGGGAGGAGCTTTCTTT.

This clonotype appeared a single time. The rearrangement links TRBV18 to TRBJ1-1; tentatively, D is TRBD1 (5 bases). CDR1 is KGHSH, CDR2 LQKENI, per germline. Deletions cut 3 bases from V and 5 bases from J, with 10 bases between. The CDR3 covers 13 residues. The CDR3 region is CASSPGSGTEAFF. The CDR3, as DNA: TGTGCCAGCTCACCTGGATCAGGGACTGAAGCTTTCTTT.

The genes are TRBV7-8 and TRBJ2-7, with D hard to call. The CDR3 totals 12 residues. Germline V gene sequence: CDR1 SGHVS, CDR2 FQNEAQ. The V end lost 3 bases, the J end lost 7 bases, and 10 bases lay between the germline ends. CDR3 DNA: TGTGCCAGCAGCTTGGACGGCAGTGAGCAGTACTTC. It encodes CASSLDGSEQYF. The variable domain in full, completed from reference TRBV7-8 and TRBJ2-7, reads GAGVSQSPRYKVAKRGQDVALRCDPISGHVSLFWYQQALGQGPEFLTYFQNEAQLDKSGLPSDRFFAERPEGSVSTLKIQRTQQEDSAVYLCASSLDGSEQYFGPGTRLTVT.